These 18 T cell receptor beta chains were all obtained from the same sample, sequenced in a study of T cell repertoires in cytomegalovirus infection. TCRdb reprocessed the reads with MiXCR, giving one entry per CDR3 protein. The sample has around 180,000 distinct CDR3 sequences, about 20% seen once. The sample taken for sequencing was PBMCs. These receptor sequences come from a human donor in good health (CMV status not recorded). Some clones in this sample may be carry-over from other donors' samples.

The chain links TRBV20-1 to TRBJ2-5, with 9 bases fitting TRBD1. CDR3 size: 18 residues. Germline CDR1 reads DFQATT; CDR2 reads SNEGSKA (reference sequence). V was pared by 0 bases and J by 9 bases, with 20 bases of the junction left unmatched. The CDR3 bases are TGCAGTGCTAGAGATCTGGGGGTTTCCGGGACAGGGAATCAGCCCCAGTACTTC. It specifies CSARDLGVSGTGNQPQYF.

This clonotype showed up many times. The rearrangement joins TRBV4-1 to TRBJ1-2, with 7 bases aligning to TRBD1. The germline V gene has CDR1 MGHRA and CDR2 YSYEKL. The CDR3 spans 13 residues. The V segment lost 3 bases and the J segment 7 bases; nucleotides outside the gene matches: 5. CDR3 nucleotide sequence: TGCGCCAGCAGCCAGGACAGGACCCCTGGCTACACCTTC. Its translation is CASSQDRTPGYTF.

V usage is TRBV5-1 and J usage is TRBJ2-1; D is ambiguous. CDR1 is SGHRS, CDR2 YFSETQ, per germline. Trimming cost V 4 bases and J 4 bases, with 15 bases left between them. The CDR3 covers 15 residues. Here the CDR3 DNA reads TGCGCCAGCAGCCCTACACCTGGACGGTACAATGAGCAGTTCTTC. Protein: CASSPTPGRYNEQFF.

Remarks on this clonotype: This may be a read error: a much more frequent sequence differs by one nucleotide. This chain uses TRBV7-3 with TRBJ2-3; D perhaps matches TRBD2 (6 bases). The germline gives CDR1 SGHTA, CDR2 FQGTGA. The CDR3 covers 13 residues. CDR3 residues: CPSSPGLTDTQYF. CDR3 DNA sequence: TGTCCCAGCAGCCCGGGACTGACAGATACGCAGTATTTT.

The CDR3 region has the DNA TGTGCCAGCAGTGCCAAAGGGGGGAGCACAGATACGCAGTATTTT. This translates into CASSAKGGSTDTQYF. The chain employs TRBV6-1 and TRBJ2-3; D assignment may be TRBD1 or TRBD2 (6 bases each). This CDR3 has 15 amino acids. CDR1 is MNHNS and CDR2 is SASEGT in the germline V gene. The V end was cut by 4 bases, the J end by 0 bases, with 11 bases between.

This clonotype was counted a few times. A single base separates this from a much larger clone, so it may be a read error. This chain links TRBV12-3 or TRBV12-4 with TRBJ2-7; 8 bases match TRBD2. The CDR3 contains 14 residues. V was clipped by 6 bases and J by 3 bases; unmatched bases: 7. The CDR3 sequence: CASSSGTSFYEQYF. The CDR3 nucleotides are TGTGCCAGCAGCTCCGGGACTAGTTTCTACGAGCAGTACTTC.

This clonotype came up a few times. J is TRBJ1-3 and V is TRBV12-3 or TRBV12-4, with D maybe TRBD1 (6 bases). This CDR3 spans 14 amino acids. V was shortened by 5 bases and J by 4 bases, with 12 bases between the two germline ends. CDR3 region: CASSVGGSGNTIYF. CDR3 DNA sequence: TGTGCCAGCAGTGTAGGGGGGTCCGGAAACACCATATATTTT.

This clonotype has a handful of counts. This chain links TRBV7-2 with TRBJ1-2; D gene uncertain. The V gene's germline CDR1 is SGHTA and CDR2 FQGNSA. Trimming shortened V by 5 bases and J by 5 bases, and 9 bases separated the two germline ends. This CDR3 region has 12 residues. The CDR3 sequence: CASSPNSYGYTF. The CDR3 coding sequence is TGTGCCAGCAGCCCCAACAGTTATGGCTACACCTTC.

V and J are TRBV6-2 or TRBV6-3 and TRBJ1-4; D is perhaps TRBD1 (5 bases). The CDR3 loop spans 15 amino acids. V was shortened by 3 bases and J by 5 bases, with 13 bases between the two germline ends. Germline V gene lookup returns CDR1 MNHEY and CDR2 SVGEGT. CDR3 nucleotides: TGTGCCAGCAGTTATCACGGGACGGGGAATGAAAAACTGTTTTTT. This encodes CASSYHGTGNEKLFF.

This clonotype turned up a few times. CDR3 sequence (DNA): TGTGCCAGCGGGCAGGCGGAGACCCAGTACTTC. Translated, it gives CASGQAETQYF. This chain connects TRBV12-3 or TRBV12-4 to TRBJ2-5; no firm D call. Trimming cost V 8 bases and J 5 bases, with 9 bases left between them. This CDR3 has 11 residues.

This clonotype is a singleton in its sample. This could be a read error, since a much larger clone is one nucleotide away. V gene TRBV7-3 combines with J gene TRBJ1-1; D unresolved. The CDR3 totals 16 residues. The ends were cut back, 5 bases at V and 0 bases at J, with 16 bases in the middle. Germline V gives CDR1 SGHTA, CDR2 FQGTGA. The CDR3, as DNA: TGTGCCAGCAGCCCCGTCGCGAGGGTAATGAACACTGAAGCTTTCTTT. This encodes CASSPVARVMNTEAFF. The full variable domain, with the rest looked up from reference TRBV7-3 and TRBJ1-1, is GAGVSQTPSNKVTEKGKYVELRCDPISGHTALYWYRQSLGQGPEFLIYFQGTGAADDSGLPNDRFFAVRPEGSVSTLKIQRTERGDSAVYLCASSPVARVMNTEAFFGQGTRLTVV.

This clonotype was recorded at least ten times. V is TRBV7-8 and J is TRBJ1-3, with unresolved D. Germline CDR1 reads SGHVS; CDR2 reads FQNEAQ. The CDR3 contains 15 residues. Trimming stripped 8 bases from V and 0 bases from J, with 14 bases between. The CDR3 reads CASLHEVGSGNTIYF. The CDR3 coding sequence is TGTGCCAGCCTTCACGAGGTGGGCTCTGGAAACACCATATATTTT.

The rearrangement links TRBV6-2 or TRBV6-3 to TRBJ2-7; tentatively, D is TRBD2 (6 bases). Trimming pared 5 bases from V and 3 bases from J, leaving 17 bases between. Germline V CDR1 and CDR2: MNHEY, SVGEGT. CDR3 length equals 15 residues. The chain's CDR3 is CASSPAGTSFYEQYF. The CDR3 DNA reads as TGTGCCAGCAGTCCCGCCGGGACTTCATTCTACGAGCAGTACTTC.

The rearrangement links TRBV5-6 to TRBJ1-6; the D gene is possibly TRBD1 (6 bases). The CDR3 has 17 amino acids. The germline CDR1 and CDR2 sequences are SGHDT and YYEEEE. V dropped 0 bases and J dropped 0 bases, with 10 bases sitting between them. This chain's CDR3 is CASSLAGQSSYNSPLHF. The CDR3 bases are TGTGCCAGCAGCTTGGCTGGACAGAGCTCCTATAATTCACCCCTCCACTTT.

This clonotype was detected ten times or more. The chain uses TRBV11-2 and TRBJ2-1, with D uncertain. The CDR3 length is 15 residues. Trimming left V 0 bases short and J 0 bases short, with 6 bases between. Germline V gene lookup returns CDR1 SGHAT and CDR2 FQNNGV. DNA of the CDR3: TGTGCCAGCAGCTTAGATCCTAGCTCCTACAATGAGCAGTTCTTC. It specifies CASSLDPSSYNEQFF. Based on the CDR3 plus reference TRBV11-2 and TRBJ2-1, the full variable domain is EAGVAQSPRYKIIEKRQSVAFWCNPISGHATLYWYQQILGQGPKLLIQFQNNGVVDDSQLPKDRFSAERLKGVDSTLKIQPAKLEDSAVYLCASSLDPSSYNEQFFGPGTRLTVL.

The CDR3 loop reads CASSLGSTENYNEQFF. The CDR3 coding sequence is TGCGCCAGCAGCCTAGGGTCGACAGAAAACTACAATGAGCAGTTCTTC. The V and J genes are TRBV4-1 and TRBJ2-1; weak D call: TRBD1 (5 bases). Trimming removed 4 bases at V and 3 bases at J, with 16 bases between. The CDR3 spans 16 residues. CDR1 MGHRA and CDR2 YSYEKL come from the germline V gene.

This clonotype showed up many times. The chain links TRBV28 to TRBJ2-7; 9 positions match TRBD1. V lost 7 bases and J lost 6; bases outside the gene matches: 10. The CDR3 extends over 14 amino acids. CDR1 is MDHEN and CDR2 is SYDVKM in the germline V gene. The CDR3, as DNA: TGTGCCAGCACCGCTGGACAGGGGCTCCTCGAGCAGTACTTC. Translating it yields CASTAGQGLLEQYF.

In its sample, this clonotype was seen a few times. Just one base apart from a much larger clone, this may be a read error. The chain is built from TRBV12-3 or TRBV12-4 and TRBJ2-2, with D tentatively TRBD1 or TRBD2 (5 bases each). V lost 3 bases and J lost 10, with 12 bases in between. The CDR3 is made up of 13 amino acids. CDR3 amino acids: CASSFLGPVELFF. CDR3 DNA sequence: TGTGCCAGCAGTTTCCTGGGACCCGTGGAGCTGTTTTTT.